This TCR beta chain was observed in a study of vaccination and CD4 T cells after COVID-19. In the case of this clonotype: Its antigen remains unknown.

Treatment specified: approximately 11-day PBMC culture with coronavirus spike peptide pools or control peptides (ViraFEST assay). The CDR3 is 14 residues long. Germline V gives CDR1 SEHNR, CDR2 FQNEAQ (reference sequence). Trimming shortened V by 5 bases and J by 5 bases, and 15 bases separated the two germline ends. The Oncomine TCR Beta short-read assay was applied to DNA of cultured CD4+ T cells. TCRdb itself ran the PCR reads through MiXCR, one entry per CDR3 protein. The table lists some 2,900 distinct CDR3 sequences, under 40% of them singletons, with 45% in the top ten. Input material: CD4+ T cells from blood, cultured in vitro. The chain links TRBV7-9 to TRBJ1-1; D unclear. The source of this sequence is a human donor who had recovered from COVID-19. CDR3: CASSPEGVGTEAFF. The CDR3 bases are TGTGCCAGCAGCCCCGAGGGAGTAGGGACTGAAGCTTTCTTT.